The 6 T cell receptor beta chains reported below all come from one sample, sequenced in a study of CD8 T cells in Susac syndrome. The RNA, roughly 0.45 to 1 ug, was put through reverse transcription using random hexamers. TCRdb used MiXCR to reprocess the immunoSEQ multiplex PCR reads, holding one entry per CDR3 protein. This sample has about 190,000 distinct CDR3 sequences; approximately 93% occur once, and the top ten carry 0.1% to 0.12%. Input material: CD4+ T cells from PBMCs. These receptor sequences come from a human donor in good health.

The chain employs TRBV5-1 and TRBJ2-2; 11 nucleotides line up with TRBD1. The CDR3 consists of 15 residues. CDR1 is SGHRS, CDR2 YFSETQ, per germline. Trimming cost V 3 bases and J 2 bases; bases outside gene matches: 0. The CDR3 DNA is TGCGCCAGCAGCTGGACAGGGGGCAACACCGGGGAGCTGTTTTTT. It codes for CASSWTGGNTGELFF.

The chain joins TRBV12-3 or TRBV12-4 to TRBJ2-1, with a weak D call TRBD1 (6 bases). The CDR3 length is 19 residues. Deletions cut 5 bases from V and 7 bases from J, with 30 bases between. CDR3 coding DNA: TGTGCCAGCAGTCCACAGCAGGGGCGACGAGGTACCCGACCTAATGAGCAGTTCTTC. This codes for CASSPQQGRRGTRPNEQFF.

The chain joins TRBV6-5 to TRBJ2-3, with 8 bases aligning to TRBD1. Trimming at V came to 0 bases and at J to 2 bases, leaving 7 bases not matched to a gene. Germline-derived CDR1 and CDR2 are MNHEY and SVGAGI. The CDR3 spans 17 residues. The CDR3 loop reads CASSYSLPGQATDTQYF. CDR3 in DNA: TGTGCCAGCAGTTACTCCTTACCGGGACAGGCCACAGATACGCAGTATTTT.

The chain joins TRBV21-1 to TRBJ1-5. TRBV21-1 corresponds to a pseudogene. This CDR3 comprises 14 residues. The CDR3 DNA follows: TGTGCCAGCAGCAAAGAAGGGAGGACTCAGCCCCAGCATTTT. Protein: CASSKEGRTQPQHF.

J is TRBJ1-2 and V is TRBV18, with D hard to call. This CDR3 has 12 residues. Trimming took off 6 bases at V and 6 bases at J, with 11 bases between the two ends. Germline V gene data show CDR1 as KGHSH and CDR2 as LQKENI. The CDR3 DNA reads as TGTGCCAGCTCCGAGTTAGGACATGGCTACACCTTC. This translates into CASSELGHGYTF.

The rearrangement joins TRBV12-3 or TRBV12-4 to TRBJ1-1; D unclear. Trimming cost V 1 base and J 6 bases, with 6 bases left between them. This CDR3 has 12 amino acids. The CDR3 region is CASSLGASEAFF. CDR3 nucleotide sequence: TGTGCCAGCAGTTTAGGCGCTTCTGAAGCTTTCTTT.